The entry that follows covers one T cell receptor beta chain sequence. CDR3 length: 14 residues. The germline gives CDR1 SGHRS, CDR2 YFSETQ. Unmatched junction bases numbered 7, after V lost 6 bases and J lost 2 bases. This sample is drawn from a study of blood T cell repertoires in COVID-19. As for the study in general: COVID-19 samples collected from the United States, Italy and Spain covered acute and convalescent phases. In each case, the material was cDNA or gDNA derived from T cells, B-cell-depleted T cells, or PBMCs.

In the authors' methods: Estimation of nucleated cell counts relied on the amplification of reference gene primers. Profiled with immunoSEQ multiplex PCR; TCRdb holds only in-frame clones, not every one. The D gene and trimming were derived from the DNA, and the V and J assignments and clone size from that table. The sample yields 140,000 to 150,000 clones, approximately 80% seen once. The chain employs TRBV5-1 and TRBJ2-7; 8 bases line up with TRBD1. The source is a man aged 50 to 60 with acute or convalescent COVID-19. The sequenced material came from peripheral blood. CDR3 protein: CASTNPRGPYEQYV. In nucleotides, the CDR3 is TGCGCCAGCACCAACCCCAGGGGGCCCTACGAGCAGTACGTC.